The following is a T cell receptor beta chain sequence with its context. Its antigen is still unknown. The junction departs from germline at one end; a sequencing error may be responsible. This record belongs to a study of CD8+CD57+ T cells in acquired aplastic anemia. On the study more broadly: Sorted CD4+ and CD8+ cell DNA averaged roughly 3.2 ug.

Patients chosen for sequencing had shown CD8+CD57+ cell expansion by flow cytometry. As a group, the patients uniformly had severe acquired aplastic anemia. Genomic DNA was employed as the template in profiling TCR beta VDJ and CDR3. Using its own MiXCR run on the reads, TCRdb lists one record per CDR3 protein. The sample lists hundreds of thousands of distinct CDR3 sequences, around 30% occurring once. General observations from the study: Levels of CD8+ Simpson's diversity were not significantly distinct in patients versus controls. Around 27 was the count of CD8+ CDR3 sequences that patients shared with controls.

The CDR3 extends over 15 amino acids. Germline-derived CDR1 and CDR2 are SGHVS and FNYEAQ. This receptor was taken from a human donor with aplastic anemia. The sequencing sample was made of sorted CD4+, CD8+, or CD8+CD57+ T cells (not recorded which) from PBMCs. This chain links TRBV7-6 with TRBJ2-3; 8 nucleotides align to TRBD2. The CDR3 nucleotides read TGTGCCAGCAGCCGGGTAGCGGGGAGCACAGATACGCGGTATTTT. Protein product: CASSRVAGSTDTRYF.